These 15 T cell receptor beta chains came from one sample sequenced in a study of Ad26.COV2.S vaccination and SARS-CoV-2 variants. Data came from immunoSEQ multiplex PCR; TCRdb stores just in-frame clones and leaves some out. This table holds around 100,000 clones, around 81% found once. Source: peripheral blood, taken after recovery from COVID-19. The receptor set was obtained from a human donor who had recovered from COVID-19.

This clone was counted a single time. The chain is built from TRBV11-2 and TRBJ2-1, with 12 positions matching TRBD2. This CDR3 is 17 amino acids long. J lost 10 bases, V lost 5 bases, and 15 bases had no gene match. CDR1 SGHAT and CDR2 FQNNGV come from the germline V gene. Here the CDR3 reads CASSRLPLAGGGGEQFF. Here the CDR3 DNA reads TGTGCCAGCAGCCGACTACCACTAGCGGGGGGCGGAGGCGAGCAGTTCTTC.

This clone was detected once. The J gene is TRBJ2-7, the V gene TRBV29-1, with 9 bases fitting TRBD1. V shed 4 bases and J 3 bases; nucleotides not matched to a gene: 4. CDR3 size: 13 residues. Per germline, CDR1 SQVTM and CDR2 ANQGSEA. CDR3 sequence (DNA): TGCAGCGTTGGAGGGACAGGGTACTACGAGCAGTACTTC. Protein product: CSVGGTGYYEQYF.

This CDR3 is CASSFAGEETQYF. The CDR3 coding sequence is TGTGCCAGCAGTTTTGCCGGGGAAGAGACCCAGTACTTC. The J gene is TRBJ2-5, the V gene TRBV12-3 or TRBV12-4; D possibly corresponds to TRBD2 (5 bases). The V gene lost 3 bases and the J gene lost 3 bases, with 8 bases spanning the gap. The CDR3 has 13 residues.

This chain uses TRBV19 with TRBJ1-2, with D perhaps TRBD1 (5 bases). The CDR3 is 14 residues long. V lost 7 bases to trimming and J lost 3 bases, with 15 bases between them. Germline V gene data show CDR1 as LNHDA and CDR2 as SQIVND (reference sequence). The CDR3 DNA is TGTGCCAGTAAAGGGTCGACAGATTACTATGGCTACACCTTC. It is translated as CASKGSTDYYGYTF.

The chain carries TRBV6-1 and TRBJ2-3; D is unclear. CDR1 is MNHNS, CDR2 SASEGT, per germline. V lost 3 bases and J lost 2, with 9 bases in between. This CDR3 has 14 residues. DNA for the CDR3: TGTGCCAGCAGTGATGGGCCCGCCACAGATACGCAGTATTTT. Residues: CASSDGPATDTQYF.

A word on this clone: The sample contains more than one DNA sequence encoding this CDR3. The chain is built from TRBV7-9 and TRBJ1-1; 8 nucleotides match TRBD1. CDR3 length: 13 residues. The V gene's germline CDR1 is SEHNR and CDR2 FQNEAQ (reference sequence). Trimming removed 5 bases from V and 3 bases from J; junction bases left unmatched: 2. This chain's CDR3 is CASSPQGDTEAFF. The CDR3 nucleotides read TGTGCCAGCAGCCCACAGGGGGACACTGAAGCTTTCTTT.

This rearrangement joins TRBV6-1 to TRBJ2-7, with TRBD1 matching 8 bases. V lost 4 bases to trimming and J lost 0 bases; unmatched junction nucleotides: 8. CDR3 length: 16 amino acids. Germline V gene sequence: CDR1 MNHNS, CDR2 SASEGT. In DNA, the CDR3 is TGTGCCAGCAGTGGGGGGACAGGCGCGTACTCCTACGAGCAGTACTTC. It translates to CASSGGTGAYSYEQYF.

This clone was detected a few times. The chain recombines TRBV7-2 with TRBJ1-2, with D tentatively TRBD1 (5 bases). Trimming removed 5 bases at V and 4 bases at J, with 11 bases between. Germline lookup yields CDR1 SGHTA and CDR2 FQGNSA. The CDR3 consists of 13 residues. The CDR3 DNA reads TGTGCCAGCAGCCAAGACAGCGTCTATGGCTACACCTTC. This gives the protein CASSQDSVYGYTF.

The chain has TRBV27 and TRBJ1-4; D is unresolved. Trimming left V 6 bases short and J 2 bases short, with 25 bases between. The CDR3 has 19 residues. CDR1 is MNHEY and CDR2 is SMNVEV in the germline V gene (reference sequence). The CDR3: CASRPPGQYNPATNEKLFF. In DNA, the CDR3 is TGTGCCAGCAGGCCCCCCGGGCAATATAACCCCGCCACTAATGAAAAACTGTTTTTT. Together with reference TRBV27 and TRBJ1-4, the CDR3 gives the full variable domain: EAQVTQNPRYLITVTGKKLTVTCSQNMNHEYMSWYRQDPGLGLRQIYYSMNVEVTDKGDVPEGYKVSRKEKRNFPLILESPSPNQTSLYFCASRPPGQYNPATNEKLFFGSGTQLSVL.

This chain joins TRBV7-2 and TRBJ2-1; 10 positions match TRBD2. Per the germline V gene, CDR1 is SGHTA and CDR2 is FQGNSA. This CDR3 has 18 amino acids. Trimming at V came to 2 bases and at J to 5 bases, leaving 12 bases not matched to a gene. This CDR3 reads CASSLRSGGAGGHNEQFF. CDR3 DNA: TGTGCCAGCAGCTTAAGGTCCGGGGGAGCGGGGGGGCACAATGAGCAGTTCTTC.

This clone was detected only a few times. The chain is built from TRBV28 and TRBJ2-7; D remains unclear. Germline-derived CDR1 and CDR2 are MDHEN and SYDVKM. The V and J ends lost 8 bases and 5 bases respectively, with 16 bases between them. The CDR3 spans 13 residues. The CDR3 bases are TGTGCCAGCCATCCCACGCCGTTTGACGAGCAGTACTTC. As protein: CASHPTPFDEQYF.

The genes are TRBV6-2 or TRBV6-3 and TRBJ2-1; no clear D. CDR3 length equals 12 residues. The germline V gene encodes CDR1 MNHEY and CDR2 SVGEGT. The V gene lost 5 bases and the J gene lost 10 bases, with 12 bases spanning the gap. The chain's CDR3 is CASSDGPREQFF. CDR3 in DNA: TGTGCCAGCAGTGACGGACCCCGGGAGCAGTTCTTC.

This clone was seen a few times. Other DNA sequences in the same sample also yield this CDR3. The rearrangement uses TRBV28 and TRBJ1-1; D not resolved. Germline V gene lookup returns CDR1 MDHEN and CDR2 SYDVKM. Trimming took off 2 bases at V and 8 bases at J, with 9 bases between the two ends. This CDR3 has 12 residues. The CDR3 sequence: CASSLKGREAFF. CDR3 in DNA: TGTGCCAGCAGTTTAAAAGGCAGGGAAGCTTTCTTT.

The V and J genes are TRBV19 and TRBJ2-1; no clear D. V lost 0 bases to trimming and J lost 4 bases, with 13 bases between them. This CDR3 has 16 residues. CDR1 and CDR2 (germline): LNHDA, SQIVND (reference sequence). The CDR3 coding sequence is TGTGCCAGTAGTATAGAGGGGAAAATTCCATACAATGAGCAGTTCTTC. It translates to CASSIEGKIPYNEQFF.

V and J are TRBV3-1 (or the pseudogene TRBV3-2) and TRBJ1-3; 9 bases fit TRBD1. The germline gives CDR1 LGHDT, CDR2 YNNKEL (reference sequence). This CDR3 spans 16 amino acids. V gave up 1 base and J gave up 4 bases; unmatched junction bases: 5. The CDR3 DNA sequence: TGTGCCAGCAGCCAAGTCTTCGGGACAGGGGGAAACACCATATATTTT. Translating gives CASSQVFGTGGNTIYF.